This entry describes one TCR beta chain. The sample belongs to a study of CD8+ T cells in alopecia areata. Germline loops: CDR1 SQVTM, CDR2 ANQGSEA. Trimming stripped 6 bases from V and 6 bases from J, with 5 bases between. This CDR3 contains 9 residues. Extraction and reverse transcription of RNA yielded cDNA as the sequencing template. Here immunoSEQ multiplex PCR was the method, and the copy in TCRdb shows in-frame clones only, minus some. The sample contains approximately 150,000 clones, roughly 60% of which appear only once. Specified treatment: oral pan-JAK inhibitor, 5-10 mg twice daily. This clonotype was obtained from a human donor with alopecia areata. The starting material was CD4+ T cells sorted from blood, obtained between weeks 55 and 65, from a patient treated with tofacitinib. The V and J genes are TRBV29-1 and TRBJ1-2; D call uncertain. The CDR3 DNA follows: TGCAGCGTGCCGGATGGCTACACCTTC. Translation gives CSVPDGYTF. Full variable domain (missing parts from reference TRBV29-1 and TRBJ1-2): SAVISQKPSRDICQRGTSLTIQCQVDSQVTMMFWYRQQPGQSLTLIATANQGSEATYESGFVIDKFPISRPNLTFSTLTVSNMSPEDSSIYLCSVPDGYTFGSGTRLTVV.